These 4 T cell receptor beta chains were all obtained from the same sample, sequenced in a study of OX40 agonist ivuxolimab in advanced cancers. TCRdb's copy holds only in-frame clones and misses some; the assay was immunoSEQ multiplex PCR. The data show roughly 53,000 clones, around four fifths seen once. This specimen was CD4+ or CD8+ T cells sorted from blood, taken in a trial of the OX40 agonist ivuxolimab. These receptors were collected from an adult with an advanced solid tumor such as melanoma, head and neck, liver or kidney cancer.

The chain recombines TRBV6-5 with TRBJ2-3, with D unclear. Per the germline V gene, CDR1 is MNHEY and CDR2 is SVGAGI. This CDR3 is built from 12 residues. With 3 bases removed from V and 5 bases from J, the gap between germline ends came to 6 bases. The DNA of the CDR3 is TGTGCCAGCAGTTATCCCGGAGATACGCAGTATTTT. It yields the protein CASSYPGDTQYF.

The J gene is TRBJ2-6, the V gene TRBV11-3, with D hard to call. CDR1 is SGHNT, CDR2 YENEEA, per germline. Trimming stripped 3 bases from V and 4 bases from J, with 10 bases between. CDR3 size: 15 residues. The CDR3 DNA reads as TGTGCCAGCAGCTTCTCAGTAGCCGGGGCCAACGTCCTGACTTTC. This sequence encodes CASSFSVAGANVLTF.

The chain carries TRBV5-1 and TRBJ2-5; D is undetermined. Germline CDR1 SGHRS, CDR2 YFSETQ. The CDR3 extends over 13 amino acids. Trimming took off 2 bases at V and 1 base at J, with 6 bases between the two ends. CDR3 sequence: CASSFTPQETQYF. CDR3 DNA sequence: TGCGCCAGCAGCTTCACCCCCCAAGAGACCCAGTACTTC.

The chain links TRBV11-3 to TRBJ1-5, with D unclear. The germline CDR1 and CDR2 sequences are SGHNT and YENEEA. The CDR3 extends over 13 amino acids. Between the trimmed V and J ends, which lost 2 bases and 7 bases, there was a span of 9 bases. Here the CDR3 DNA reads TGTGCCAGCAGCTTATATGCGGAGCAGCCCCAGCATTTT. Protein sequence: CASSLYAEQPQHF. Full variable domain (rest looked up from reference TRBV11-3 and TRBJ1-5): EAGVVQSPRYKIIEKKQPVAFWCNPISGHNTLYWYLQNLGQGPELLIRYENEEAVDDSQLPKDRFSAERLKGVDSTLKIQPAELGDSAVYLCASSLYAEQPQHFGDGTRLSIL.